This entry concerns a single T cell receptor beta chain. Only a few counts were recorded for this clone. Its antigen specificity is not known. No quality values exist for individual bases; no much larger clone is one base distant. The time point label for this specimen denotes: tumor resected at nephrectomy. Taken with the paper, the label for treatment or condition translates to: 15 Gy SBRT to primary tumor, nephrectomy 4 weeks later. The samples were drawn from a clinical trial, where primary renal cell carcinomas were treated with 15 Gy of stereotactic body radiation therapy and then removed by nephrectomy 4 weeks afterward. Every patient's renal cell carcinoma showed clear cell pathology. Tumors were mechanically dissociated, digested with collagenase/hyaluronidase at 37 °C, processed in gentleMACS C tubes, and stored in liquid nitrogen. Genomic DNA for TCR sequencing was prepared using the QIAamp DNA Blood Mini Kit (Qiagen). Samples were included in the analyses only if all quality control checks were passed.

TCR beta libraries were generated from genomic DNA with the immunoSEQ kit, following the manufacturer's recommendations. Library preparation used a first multiplex PCR with proprietary primers, then a second PCR adding unique barcodes, with bead cleanups after each round. A kit-provided positive control reaction and a negative control reaction were included in every sample batch. The final libraries were assessed on an Agilent 4200 TapeStation D1000 ScreenTape, pooled by volume, and quantified by qPCR. An Illumina NextSeq500 fitted with a MidOutput 150-cycle cartridge performed the sequencing, running 156 Read1 cycles and 15 Index1 cycles with the kit's custom primers. The pooled library was loaded at roughly 0.93 pM, with a roughly 19% PhiX control spiked in. Regarding the original processing steps: Vendor-processed data were analyzed in R, and a clonotype was defined as all T cells sharing the same CDR3 nucleotide sequence. In the clone abundance analyses, frequencies were normalized to the 10,000 most abundant clones in each sample. Public T cell clones, averaging fewer than five per sample, were removed before analysis. ImmunoMap was used for dominant motif analysis with the PAM10 matrix, a gap penalty of 30, and a homology threshold of 0.3, and any motif reaching a cumulative frequency of at least 0.01 was considered dominant. A difference in abundance of at least 32-fold between compartments was used to define tumor-enriched and baseline blood-enriched clonotypes. Tumor-blood repertoire similarity was measured with the Baroni-Urbani and Buser coefficient, and groups were compared using two-tailed Wilcoxon tests in R. TCRdb limited this immuneACCESS table to in-frame rearrangements with V and J called. A share of clones is missing; checked studies link under half to unresolved V genes, and the rest is unexplained. V and J calls and clone size are as listed in that table; D and trimming were resolved from the DNA. In this sample the table shows several thousand clones, about three fifths of which occur a single time. The ten biggest clones cover 15% to 20% of the sample.

This entry belongs to a study of radiation and T cells in renal cell carcinoma (TCRdb year 2020). General notes on the study: A total of around 50 samples underwent TCR beta sequencing, made up of some 26 tumors and roughly 27 peripheral blood samples. Across all 50 or so samples, around 4,000,000 unique CDR3 nucleotide sequences encoding 2,658,974 unique CDR3 amino acid sequences were identified. Overall study results and their limits: With a single-armed trial design, the study had no way to address how radiation dose or scheduling affects the TCR repertoire. Only small tumor regions of 0.9 to 1 g were available, so intratumoral heterogeneity was not captured. TCR clonality was higher in irradiated tumors than in controls, as the top 100 clonotypes made up an average of approximately 50% of the repertoire in irradiated tumors compared with 43% in nephrectomy-only tumors. Because pretreatment tumor biopsies were not available, the baseline intratumoral presence of clonotypes could not be determined. Top tumor clonotypes rose in blood from baseline to 2 weeks post-radiation, then contracted by 4 weeks, suggesting transient expansion of tumor-resident clones. Compared with control tumors, irradiated tumors had a greater number of dominant CDR3 motifs, and those motifs took up a bigger portion of the repertoire.

The material was tumor tissue, obtained from a patient whose treatment included radiotherapy and nephrectomy. This sequence was found in a man in his 60s with renal cell carcinoma.

The CDR3: CASSSGYTTNEKLFF. The DNA sequence follows: TGCGCCAGCAGCTCAGGATACACAACTAATGAAAAACTGTTTTTT. The chain is made from TRBV5-1 and TRBJ1-4, with no D gene named confidently. Including cysteine and phenylalanine, the CDR3 has 15 amino acids. The CDR3 DNA has 45 bases and is translated from base 1. Cut back by 3 bases and 0 bases, the V and J ends lie 9 bases apart. CDR1 and CDR2, per the germline V gene, are SGHRS and YFSETQ.